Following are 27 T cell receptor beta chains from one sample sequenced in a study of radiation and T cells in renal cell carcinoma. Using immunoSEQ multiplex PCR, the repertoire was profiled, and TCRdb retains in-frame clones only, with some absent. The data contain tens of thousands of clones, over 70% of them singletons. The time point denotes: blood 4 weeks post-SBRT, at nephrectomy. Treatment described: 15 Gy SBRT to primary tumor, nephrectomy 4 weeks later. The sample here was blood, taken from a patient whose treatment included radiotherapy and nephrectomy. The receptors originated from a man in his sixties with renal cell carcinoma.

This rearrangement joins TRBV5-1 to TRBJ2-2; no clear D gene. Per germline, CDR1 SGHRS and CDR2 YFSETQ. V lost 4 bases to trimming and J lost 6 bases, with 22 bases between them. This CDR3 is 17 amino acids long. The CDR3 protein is CASSPLAVVVRAGELFF. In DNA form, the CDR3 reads TGCGCCAGCAGCCCCCTGGCTGTTGTCGTGCGTGCCGGGGAGCTGTTTTTT.

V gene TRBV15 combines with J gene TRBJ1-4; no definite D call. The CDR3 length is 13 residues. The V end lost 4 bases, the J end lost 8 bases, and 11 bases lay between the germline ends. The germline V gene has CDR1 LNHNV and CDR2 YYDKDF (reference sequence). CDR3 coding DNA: TGTGCCACCAGCACCGGGTGGGAGGAAAAACTGTTTTTT. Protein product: CATSTGWEEKLFF.

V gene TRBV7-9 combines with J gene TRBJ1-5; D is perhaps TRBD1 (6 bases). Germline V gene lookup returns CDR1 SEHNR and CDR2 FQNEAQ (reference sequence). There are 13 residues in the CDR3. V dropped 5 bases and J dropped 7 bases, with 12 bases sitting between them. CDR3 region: CASSTGLDQPQHF. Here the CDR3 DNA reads TGTGCCAGCAGCACAGGGTTGGACCAGCCCCAGCATTTT.

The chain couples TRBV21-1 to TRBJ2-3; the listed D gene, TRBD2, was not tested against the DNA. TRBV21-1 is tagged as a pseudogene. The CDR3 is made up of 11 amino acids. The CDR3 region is CASSTTDTQYF. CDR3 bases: TGTGCCAGCAGCACGACAGATACGCAGTATTTT.

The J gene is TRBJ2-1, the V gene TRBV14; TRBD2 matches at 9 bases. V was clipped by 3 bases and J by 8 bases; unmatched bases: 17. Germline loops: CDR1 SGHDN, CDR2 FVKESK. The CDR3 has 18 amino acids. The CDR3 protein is CASSHLAGRTPTFDEQFF. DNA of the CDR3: TGTGCCAGCAGCCACCTAGCGGGACGCACCCCGACTTTTGATGAGCAGTTCTTC.

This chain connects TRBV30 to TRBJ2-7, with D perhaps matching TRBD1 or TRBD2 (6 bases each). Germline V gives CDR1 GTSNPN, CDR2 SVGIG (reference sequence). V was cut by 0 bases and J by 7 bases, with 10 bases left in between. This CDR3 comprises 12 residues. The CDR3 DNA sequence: TGTGCCTGGAGTGTGGGGGCGGGGGAGCAGTACTTC. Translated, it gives CAWSVGAGEQYF.

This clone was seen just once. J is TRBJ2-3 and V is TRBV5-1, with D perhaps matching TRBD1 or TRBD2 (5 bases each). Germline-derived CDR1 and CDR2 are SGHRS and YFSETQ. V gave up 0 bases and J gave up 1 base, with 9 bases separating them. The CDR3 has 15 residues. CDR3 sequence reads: CASSLDRGGTDTQYF. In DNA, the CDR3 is TGCGCCAGCAGCTTGGATAGGGGAGGCACAGATACGCAGTATTTT.

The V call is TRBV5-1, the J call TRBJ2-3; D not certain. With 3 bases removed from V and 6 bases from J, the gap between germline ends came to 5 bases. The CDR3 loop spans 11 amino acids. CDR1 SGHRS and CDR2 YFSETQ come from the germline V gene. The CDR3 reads CASSSSDTQYF. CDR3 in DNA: TGCGCCAGCAGCTCGAGTGATACGCAGTATTTT.

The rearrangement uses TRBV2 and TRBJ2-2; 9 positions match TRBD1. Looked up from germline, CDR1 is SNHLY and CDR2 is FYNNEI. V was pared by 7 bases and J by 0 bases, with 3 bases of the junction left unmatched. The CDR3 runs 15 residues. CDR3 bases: TGTGCCAGCACCCGGGACAGGGCGAACACCGGGGAGCTGTTTTTT. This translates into CASTRDRANTGELFF.

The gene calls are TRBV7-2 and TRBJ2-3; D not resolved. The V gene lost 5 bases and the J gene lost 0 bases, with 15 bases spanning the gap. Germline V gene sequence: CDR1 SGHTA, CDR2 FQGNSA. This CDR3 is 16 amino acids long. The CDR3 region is CASSNGYGPSTDTQYF. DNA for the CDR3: TGTGCCAGCAGCAATGGCTACGGGCCTAGCACAGATACGCAGTATTTT. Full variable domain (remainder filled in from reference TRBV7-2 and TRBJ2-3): GAGVSQSPSNKVTEKGKDVELRCDPISGHTALYWYRQSLGQGLEFLIYFQGNSAPDKSGLPSDRFSAERTGGSVSTLTIQRTQQEDSAVYLCASSNGYGPSTDTQYFGPGTRLTVL.

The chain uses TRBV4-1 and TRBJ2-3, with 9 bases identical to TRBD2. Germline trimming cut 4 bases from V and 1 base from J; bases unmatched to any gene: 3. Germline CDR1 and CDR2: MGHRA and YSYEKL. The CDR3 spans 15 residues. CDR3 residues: CASSRLAGGTDTQYF. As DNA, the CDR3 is TGCGCCAGCAGCCGATTAGCGGGAGGCACAGATACGCAGTATTTT.

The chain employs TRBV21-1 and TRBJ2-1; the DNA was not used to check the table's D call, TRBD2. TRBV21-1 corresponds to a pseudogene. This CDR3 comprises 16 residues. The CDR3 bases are TGTGCCAGCAGCATTACTAGCGGGAGGTTAATATATGAGCAGTTCTTC. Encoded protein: CASSITSGRLIYEQFF.

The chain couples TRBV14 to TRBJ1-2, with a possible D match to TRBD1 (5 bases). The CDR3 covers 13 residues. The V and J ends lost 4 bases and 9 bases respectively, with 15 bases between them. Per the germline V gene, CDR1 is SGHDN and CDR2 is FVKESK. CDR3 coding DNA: TGTGCCAGCAGCCCCCTTGGGGGAGGAAGCTACACCTTC. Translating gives CASSPLGGGSYTF.

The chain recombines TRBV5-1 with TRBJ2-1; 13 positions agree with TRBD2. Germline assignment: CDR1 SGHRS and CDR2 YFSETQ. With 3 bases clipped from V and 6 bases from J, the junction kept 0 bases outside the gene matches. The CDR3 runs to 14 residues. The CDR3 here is CASSWTSGGNEQFF. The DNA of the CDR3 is TGCGCCAGCAGCTGGACTAGCGGGGGCAATGAGCAGTTCTTC.

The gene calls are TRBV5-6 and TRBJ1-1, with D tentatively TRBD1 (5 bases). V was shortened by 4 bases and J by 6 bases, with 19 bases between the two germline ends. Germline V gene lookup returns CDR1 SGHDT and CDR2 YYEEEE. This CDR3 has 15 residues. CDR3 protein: CASSLLEGHYSEAFF. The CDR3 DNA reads TGTGCCAGCAGCCTACTAGAAGGACACTATTCTGAAGCTTTCTTT. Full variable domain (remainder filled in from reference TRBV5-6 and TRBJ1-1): DAGVTQSPTHLIKTRGQQVTLRCSPKSGHDTVSWYQQALGQGPQFIFQYYEEEERQRGNFPDRFSGHQFPNYSSELNVNALLLGDSALYLCASSLLEGHYSEAFFGQGTRLTVV.

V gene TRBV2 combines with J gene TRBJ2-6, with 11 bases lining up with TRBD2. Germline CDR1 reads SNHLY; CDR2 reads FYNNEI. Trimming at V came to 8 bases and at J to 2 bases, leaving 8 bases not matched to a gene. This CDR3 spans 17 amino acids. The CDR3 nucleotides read TGTGCCAGCTTTACGGGACTAGCGGTTCCTGGGGCCAACGTCCTGACTTTC. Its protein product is CASFTGLAVPGANVLTF.

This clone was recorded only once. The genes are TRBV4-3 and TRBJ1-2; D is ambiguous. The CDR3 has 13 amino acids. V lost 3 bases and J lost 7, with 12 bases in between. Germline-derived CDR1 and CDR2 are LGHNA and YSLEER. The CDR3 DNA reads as TGCGCCAGCAGCCAGGTTGGGATTCGTGGCTACACCTTC. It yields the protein CASSQVGIRGYTF.

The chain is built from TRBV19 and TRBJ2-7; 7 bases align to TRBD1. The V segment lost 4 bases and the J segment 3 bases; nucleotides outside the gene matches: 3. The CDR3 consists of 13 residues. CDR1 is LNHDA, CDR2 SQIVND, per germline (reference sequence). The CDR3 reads CASSTGQIYEQYF. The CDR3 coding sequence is TGTGCCAGTAGTACGGGACAGATCTACGAGCAGTACTTC.

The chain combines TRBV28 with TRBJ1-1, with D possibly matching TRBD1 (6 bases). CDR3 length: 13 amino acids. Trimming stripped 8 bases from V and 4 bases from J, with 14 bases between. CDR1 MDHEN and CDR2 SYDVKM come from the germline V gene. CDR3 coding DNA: TGTGCCAGCGATAACGGAGGGGGCACTGAAGCTTTCTTT. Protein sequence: CASDNGGGTEAFF.

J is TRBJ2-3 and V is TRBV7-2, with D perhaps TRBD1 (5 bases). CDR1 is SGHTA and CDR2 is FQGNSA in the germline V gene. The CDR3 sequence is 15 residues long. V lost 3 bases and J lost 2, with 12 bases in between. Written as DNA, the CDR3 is TGTGCCAGCAGCTTTCTTTCCAGGGTCACAGATACGCAGTATTTT. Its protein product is CASSFLSRVTDTQYF.

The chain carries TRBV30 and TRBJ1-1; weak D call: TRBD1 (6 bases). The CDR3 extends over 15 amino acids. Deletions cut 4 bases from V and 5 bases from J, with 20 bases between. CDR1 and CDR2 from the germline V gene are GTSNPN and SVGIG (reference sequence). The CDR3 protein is CAWNPAGVRGTEAFF. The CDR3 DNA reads TGTGCCTGGAACCCCGCAGGGGTGAGGGGGACTGAAGCTTTCTTT.

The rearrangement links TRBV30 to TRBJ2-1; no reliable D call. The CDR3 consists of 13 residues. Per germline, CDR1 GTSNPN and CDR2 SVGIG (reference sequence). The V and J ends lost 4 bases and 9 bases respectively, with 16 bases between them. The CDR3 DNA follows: TGTGCCTGGACCCCCCAAGACACCGGTGAGCAGTTCTTC. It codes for CAWTPQDTGEQFF.

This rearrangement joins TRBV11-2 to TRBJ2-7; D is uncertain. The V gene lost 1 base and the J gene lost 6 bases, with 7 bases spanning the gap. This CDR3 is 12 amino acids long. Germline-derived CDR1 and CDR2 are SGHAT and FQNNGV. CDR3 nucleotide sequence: TGTGCCAGCAGCTTAGCGGTCGGCGAGCAGTACTTC. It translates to CASSLAVGEQYF.

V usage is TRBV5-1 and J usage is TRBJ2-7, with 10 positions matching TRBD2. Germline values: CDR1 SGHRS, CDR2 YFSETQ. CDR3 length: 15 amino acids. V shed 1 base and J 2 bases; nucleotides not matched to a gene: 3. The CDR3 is CASSLQAGGPYEQYF. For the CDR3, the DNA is TGCGCCAGCAGCTTGCAAGCGGGAGGGCCCTACGAGCAGTACTTC.

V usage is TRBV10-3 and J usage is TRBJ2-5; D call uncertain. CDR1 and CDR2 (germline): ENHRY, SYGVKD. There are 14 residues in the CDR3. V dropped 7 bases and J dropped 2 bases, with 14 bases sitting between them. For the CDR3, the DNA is TGTGCCATCAAGGGTCTGGGCCCTCAAGAGACCCAGTACTTC. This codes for CAIKGLGPQETQYF.

The CDR3 DNA is TGCGCCAGCAGCCAAGATCTAATCGGCGGTCAGCCCCAGCATTTT. It specifies CASSQDLIGGQPQHF. The chain is built from TRBV4-3 and TRBJ1-5; D unresolved. Between the trimmed V and J ends, which lost 0 bases and 6 bases, there was a span of 12 bases. Germline-derived CDR1 and CDR2 are LGHNA and YSLEER. There are 15 residues in the CDR3.

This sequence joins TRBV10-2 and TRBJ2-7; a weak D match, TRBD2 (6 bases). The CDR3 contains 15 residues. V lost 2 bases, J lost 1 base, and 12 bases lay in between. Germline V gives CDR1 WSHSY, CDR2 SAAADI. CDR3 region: CASSEGGTASYEQYF. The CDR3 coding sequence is TGCGCCAGCAGTGAGGGGGGGACCGCGTCCTACGAGCAGTACTTC.